One and the same sample provided the 13 T cell receptor beta chains below, sequenced in a study of HIV-infected patients and healthy controls. Via MiXCR, TCRdb re-called the 5' RACE reads, giving one row per CDR3 protein. Among 70,000 or so distinct CDR3 sequences listed, less than 20% were seen once. Sequences were obtained from CD4+ T cells from blood. Every receptor here comes from a human donor in good health.

This clonotype has ten or more counts. The CDR3 DNA reads as TGTGCCAGCAGATCGACAGCGGGCTCCTACGAGCAGTACTTC. Translated: CASRSTAGSYEQYF. The chain links TRBV12-3 or TRBV12-4 to TRBJ2-7, with a tentative D call TRBD2 (6 bases). Between the trimmed V and J ends, which lost 6 bases and 0 bases, there was a span of 12 bases. The length of the CDR3 is 14 residues.

The chain links TRBV29-1 to TRBJ2-5; D perhaps matches TRBD2 (6 bases). Trimming stripped 7 bases from V and 1 base from J, with 10 bases between. Germline V CDR1 and CDR2: SQVTM, ANQGSEA. This CDR3 contains 12 residues. This CDR3 reads CSASGLQETQYF. The CDR3 nucleotides read TGCAGCGCAAGCGGGCTCCAAGAGACCCAGTACTTC.

This clonotype was counted between two and nine times. V is TRBV2 and J is TRBJ2-3, with D tentatively TRBD2 (6 bases). The CDR3 is 16 residues long. Trimming stripped 4 bases from V and 0 bases from J, with 14 bases between. Germline CDR1 and CDR2: SNHLY and FYNNEI. The CDR3 loop is CASSAVAGLSTDTQYF. The DNA for the CDR3 is TGTGCCAGCAGTGCCGTGGCGGGGCTAAGCACAGATACGCAGTATTTT.

This clonotype turned up a few times. The V and J genes are TRBV19 and TRBJ1-5; D remains ambiguous. Between the trimmed V and J ends, which lost 4 bases and 7 bases, there was a span of 11 bases. Germline values: CDR1 LNHDA, CDR2 SQIVND (reference sequence). This CDR3 has 13 amino acids. The CDR3 is CASSSWVEQPQHF. The CDR3 region has the DNA TGTGCCAGTAGTAGCTGGGTTGAACAGCCCCAGCATTTT. Combining the CDR3 with reference TRBV19 and TRBJ1-5 gives the whole variable domain DGGITQSPKYLFRKEGQNVTLSCEQNLNHDAMYWYRQDPGQGLRLIYYSQIVNDFQKGDIAEGYSVSREKKESFPLTVTSAQKNPTAFYLCASSSWVEQPQHFGDGTRLSIL.

This clonotype occurred a few times. The V call is TRBV7-3, the J call TRBJ2-3, with a possible D match to TRBD2 (7 bases). The CDR3 sequence is 15 residues long. V was cut by 2 bases and J by 5 bases, with 14 bases left in between. Germline V gene data show CDR1 as SGHTA and CDR2 as FQGTGA. The CDR3 spells CASSLGRGGGDTQYF. CDR3 nucleotide sequence: TGTGCCAGCAGCTTAGGTAGGGGGGGCGGAGATACGCAGTATTTT.

J is TRBJ2-2 and V is TRBV7-3, with 7 bases identical to TRBD2. Germline values: CDR1 SGHTA, CDR2 FQGTGA. The CDR3 is 16 amino acids. V shed 5 bases, J shed 7 bases, and the junction held 13 bases outside the gene matches. The CDR3 DNA reads TGTGCCAGCAGCCAATCGGGGGGTCGGGAGATCGGGGAGCTGTTTTTT. Amino acids: CASSQSGGREIGELFF.

The V gene is TRBV18, the J gene TRBJ1-5; 10 bases are a match to TRBD1. V was pared by 4 bases and J by 5 bases, with 2 bases of the junction left unmatched. Per the germline V gene, CDR1 is KGHSH and CDR2 is LQKENI. The CDR3 covers 14 residues. CDR3 sequence reads: CASSRGQGHQPQHF. In nucleotides, the CDR3 is TGTGCCAGCTCACGGGGACAGGGGCATCAGCCCCAGCATTTT.

The chain has TRBV20-1 and TRBJ1-1, with D hard to call. CDR3 length: 12 amino acids. CDR1 DFQATT and CDR2 SNEGSKA come from the germline V gene (reference sequence). The germline V and J ends were trimmed by 2 bases and 1 base, with 5 bases remaining between them. CDR3 in DNA: TGCAGTGCTAGATCAGGGAACACTGAAGCTTTCTTT. Translation: CSARSGNTEAFF.

The chain uses TRBV18 and TRBJ2-5; 8 bases map to TRBD2. CDR1 is KGHSH and CDR2 is LQKENI in the germline V gene. This CDR3 has 15 residues. V dropped 4 bases and J dropped 2; count of bases not matched to a gene: 6. The CDR3 DNA reads TGTGCCAGCTCACGTACTACTAGCGGACAAGAGACCCAGTACTTC. Residues: CASSRTTSGQETQYF.

This clonotype has more than one count but fewer than ten. The chain uses TRBV12-3 or TRBV12-4 and TRBJ1-3; D uncertain. CDR3 size: 15 residues. The V end was cut by 1 base, the J end by 0 bases, with 7 bases between. DNA of the CDR3: TGTGCCAGCAGTTTAGACAGATACTCTGGAAACACCATATATTTT. Its translation is CASSLDRYSGNTIYF.

In its sample, this clonotype was seen many times. This chain uses TRBV12-3 or TRBV12-4 with TRBJ1-1; D is uncertain. The CDR3 covers 15 residues. Trimming cost V 2 bases and J 1 base, with 11 bases left between them. CDR3 coding DNA: TGTGCCAGCAGTTTATGGGGAGGGAGGAACACTGAAGCTTTCTTT. This sequence encodes CASSLWGGRNTEAFF.

This chain connects TRBV19 to TRBJ1-1; D might be TRBD1 (6 bases). Between the trimmed V and J ends, which lost 10 bases and 1 base, there was a span of 13 bases. The germline CDR1 and CDR2 sequences are LNHDA and SQIVND (reference sequence). There are 13 residues in the CDR3. CDR3 sequence (DNA): TGTGCCACCGTAAGACAGGCGAACACTGAAGCTTTCTTT. This codes for CATVRQANTEAFF.

The chain carries TRBV6-1 and TRBJ2-3; TRBD2 matches at 10 bases. The germline V gene has CDR1 MNHNS and CDR2 SASEGT. There are 15 residues in the CDR3. V was pared by 4 bases and J by 5 bases, with 6 bases of the junction left unmatched. The CDR3 DNA reads TGTGCCAGCAGTGTGTCACTAGCGGGACTAGATACGCAGTATTTT. This codes for CASSVSLAGLDTQYF.